This T cell receptor beta chain emerged from a study of response to subunit inactivated influenza vaccine. Study-wide findings and caveats: Authors suggested seasonal influenza vaccinations each recruit few new T cells.

The length of the CDR3 is 15 residues. Germline-derived CDR1 and CDR2 are WSHSY and SAAADI. V lost 3 bases and J lost 1, with 10 bases in between. This clonotype appeared many times. Its target is unknown. TCRdb recomputed calls from the RT-PCR reads with MiXCR, one row per CDR3 protein. The sample has about 240,000 distinct CDR3 sequences, 10% to 15% seen once. The gene calls are TRBV10-2 and TRBJ1-5; D gene uncertain. This specimen was non-naive T cells sorted from PBMCs, taken less than 15 days before vaccination. The TCR sequence derives from a man in his forties or fifties who received an inactivated influenza vaccine. The CDR3 spells CASSETTGSNQPQHF. The CDR3 coding sequence is TGCGCCAGCAGTGAAACAACCGGGAGCAATCAGCCCCAGCATTTT.